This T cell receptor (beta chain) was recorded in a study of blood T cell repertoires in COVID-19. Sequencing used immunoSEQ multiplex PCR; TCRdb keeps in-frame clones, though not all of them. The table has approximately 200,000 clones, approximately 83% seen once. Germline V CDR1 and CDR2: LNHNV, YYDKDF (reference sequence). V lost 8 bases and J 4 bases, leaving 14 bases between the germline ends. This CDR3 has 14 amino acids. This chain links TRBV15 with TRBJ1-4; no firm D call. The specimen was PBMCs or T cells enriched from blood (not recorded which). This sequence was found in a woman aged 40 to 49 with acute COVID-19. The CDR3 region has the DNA TGTGCCACCGGGCGTGGTAGGATTAATGAAAAACTGTTTTTT. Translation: CATGRGRINEKLFF. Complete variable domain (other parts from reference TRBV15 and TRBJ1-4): DAMVIQNPRYQVTQFGKPVTLSCSQTLNHNVMYWYQQKSSQAPKLLFHYYDKDFNNEADTPDNFQSRRPNTSFCFLDIRSPGLGDTAMYLCATGRGRINEKLFFGSGTQLSVL.